Listed below are T cell receptor beta chains from one sample, sequenced in a study of T cell responses to AZD1222 COVID-19 vaccine. Method: immunoSEQ multiplex PCR; TCRdb's copy keeps in-frame clones and lacks some. The repertoire holds about 100,000 clones, with 85% to 95% as singletons. Specimen: peripheral blood, collected on day 0 of AZD1222 vaccination. The receptors were sampled from an adult in good health. Both conserved end residues are part of each CDR3. Each record gives: J gene, D gene, clone size, V gene, CDR3 DNA, CDR3 protein. The D gene is left open where the match is weak. Clone size is stated in some rows and not others, as once, few, many or a class when expanded.

j_call: TRBJ2-7; d_call: TRBD2; clone_size: -; v_call: TRBV2; cdr3_nt: TGTGCCAGCAGTGAGGGACTAGCTTATTTGTACGAGCAGTACTTC; cdr3_aa: CASSEGLAYLYEQYF
j_call: TRBJ1-3; d_call: -; clone_size: -; v_call: TRBV7-8; cdr3_nt: TGTGCCAGCAGCGACTCCCCAAGCTCTGGAAACACCATATATTTT; cdr3_aa: CASSDSPSSGNTIYF
j_call: TRBJ1-1; d_call: -; clone_size: -; v_call: TRBV5-4; cdr3_nt: TGTGCCAGCAGCTTCAGGGTAGAGAACACTGAAGCTTTCTTT; cdr3_aa: CASSFRVENTEAFF
j_call: TRBJ1-3; d_call: -; clone_size: once; v_call: TRBV9; cdr3_nt: TGTGCCAGCAAACGGGAAGTGGACTCTGGAAACACCATATATTTT; cdr3_aa: CASKREVDSGNTIYF
j_call: TRBJ2-7; d_call: -; clone_size: -; v_call: TRBV6-1; cdr3_nt: TGTGCCAGCAGTGAAATAGCTGCTCTCGAGCAGTACTTC; cdr3_aa: CASSEIAALEQYF
j_call: TRBJ2-3; d_call: TRBD1; clone_size: -; v_call: TRBV27; cdr3_nt: TGTGCCAGCAGGGGACAGGGGGCGACAGATACGCAGTATTTT; cdr3_aa: CASRGQGATDTQYF
j_call: TRBJ1-5; d_call: -; clone_size: -; v_call: TRBV4-1; cdr3_nt: TGCGCCAGCAGCCCAGACCCCTACCAGCCCCAGCATTTT; cdr3_aa: CASSPDPYQPQHF
j_call: TRBJ2-1; d_call: TRBD2; clone_size: -; v_call: TRBV9; cdr3_nt: TGTGCCAGCAGCGGAATAGCGGGAGGGAGCAATGAGCAGTTCTTC; cdr3_aa: CASSGIAGGSNEQFF
j_call: TRBJ2-1; d_call: TRBD2; clone_size: -; v_call: TRBV3-1/TRBV3-2; cdr3_nt: TGTGCCAGCAGCCAAGATTTGGCAGCGGGAGGCTACCAGCAGTTCTTC; cdr3_aa: CASSQDLAAGGYQQFF
j_call: TRBJ2-3; d_call: -; clone_size: -; v_call: TRBV27; cdr3_nt: TGTGCCAGCAGTAGGGGACGAAGCACAGATACGCAGTATTTT; cdr3_aa: CASSRGRSTDTQYF
j_call: TRBJ1-1; d_call: -; clone_size: -; v_call: TRBV5-4; cdr3_nt: TGTGCCAGCAGCTCCCCCCTCGGGGACATGAACACTGAAGCTTTCTTT; cdr3_aa: CASSSPLGDMNTEAFF
j_call: TRBJ1-1; d_call: TRBD1; clone_size: -; v_call: TRBV11-2; cdr3_nt: TGTGCCAGCAGCATTAGACAGGGGGACACTGAAGCTTTCTTT; cdr3_aa: CASSIRQGDTEAFF
j_call: TRBJ1-1; d_call: -; clone_size: -; v_call: TRBV29-1; cdr3_nt: TGCAGCGTTGCAAGGACGAACACTGAAGCTTTCTTT; cdr3_aa: CSVARTNTEAFF
j_call: TRBJ1-5; d_call: -; clone_size: -; v_call: TRBV25-1; cdr3_nt: TGTGCCAGCAGTGAATCGGAGGGTGGACAGCCCCAGCATTTT; cdr3_aa: CASSESEGGQPQHF
j_call: TRBJ2-6; d_call: -; clone_size: -; v_call: TRBV5-1; cdr3_nt: TGCGCCAGCAGCTTGGGACAGTCTTTTTCTGGGGCCAACGTCCTGACTTTC; cdr3_aa: CASSLGQSFSGANVLTF
j_call: TRBJ2-2; d_call: TRBD1; clone_size: -; v_call: TRBV5-1; cdr3_nt: TGCGCCAGCAGCTTATCACAGGGGATGGGCGGGGAGCTGTTTTTT; cdr3_aa: CASSLSQGMGGELFF
j_call: TRBJ2-1; d_call: TRBD2; clone_size: -; v_call: TRBV9; cdr3_nt: TGTGCCAGCAGCGCGACTAGCGGGAGTGCTAATGAGCAGTTCTTC; cdr3_aa: CASSATSGSANEQFF
j_call: TRBJ1-2; d_call: TRBD1; clone_size: few; v_call: TRBV7-2; cdr3_nt: TGTGCCAGCAGCGGAGTGGGACAGCTAATGCATGGCTACACCTTC; cdr3_aa: CASSGVGQLMHGYTF
j_call: TRBJ2-2; d_call: -; clone_size: once; v_call: TRBV6-6; cdr3_nt: TGTGCCAGCAGGAGGTCCGGACAGAACACCGGGGAGCTGTTTTTT; cdr3_aa: CASRRSGQNTGELFF
j_call: TRBJ2-3; d_call: TRBD1; clone_size: -; v_call: TRBV6-5; cdr3_nt: TGTGCCAGCAGTAAAAGCCGGGACAGAGATACGCAGTATTTT; cdr3_aa: CASSKSRDRDTQYF
j_call: TRBJ2-3; d_call: -; clone_size: -; v_call: TRBV27; cdr3_nt: TGTGCCAGCAGTTTATTTCTAGCAGTCACAGATACGCAGTATTTT; cdr3_aa: CASSLFLAVTDTQYF
j_call: TRBJ1-5; d_call: -; clone_size: -; v_call: TRBV6-1; cdr3_nt: TGTGCCAGCAGTGAAGTAATAGCTCAGCCCCAGCATTTT; cdr3_aa: CASSEVIAQPQHF
j_call: TRBJ1-1; d_call: -; clone_size: once; v_call: TRBV9; cdr3_nt: TGTGCCAGCAGCGTAGAGACTAACACTGAAGCTTTCTTT; cdr3_aa: CASSVETNTEAFF
j_call: TRBJ2-3; d_call: -; clone_size: -; v_call: TRBV9; cdr3_nt: TGTGCCAGCAGCACCCGGCAGGCCGATACGCAGTATTTT; cdr3_aa: CASSTRQADTQYF
j_call: TRBJ1-2; d_call: TRBD1; clone_size: once; v_call: TRBV7-2; cdr3_nt: TGTGCCAGCAGCTTAGATAGACAGGGGGCGAGGAACTATGGCTACACCTTC; cdr3_aa: CASSLDRQGARNYGYTF
j_call: TRBJ2-7; d_call: -; clone_size: -; v_call: TRBV5-6; cdr3_nt: TGTGCCAGCAGCTTACTAGTGGGAGCCTACGAGCAGTACTTC; cdr3_aa: CASSLLVGAYEQYF
j_call: TRBJ2-1; d_call: -; clone_size: -; v_call: TRBV7-3; cdr3_nt: TGTGCCAGCAGCTCGTCCGGGGCCCACAATGAGCAGTTCTTC; cdr3_aa: CASSSSGAHNEQFF
j_call: TRBJ2-1; d_call: TRBD2; clone_size: -; v_call: TRBV27; cdr3_nt: TGTGCCAGCAGTTTCCTAGCGGGAGGGCGGAATGAGCAGTTCTTC; cdr3_aa: CASSFLAGGRNEQFF
j_call: TRBJ2-1; d_call: TRBD2; clone_size: -; v_call: TRBV27; cdr3_nt: TGTGCCAGCACCTTGTCGATGGGACTAGCAGGTGAGCAGTTCTTC; cdr3_aa: CASTLSMGLAGEQFF
j_call: TRBJ1-1; d_call: -; clone_size: -; v_call: TRBV2; cdr3_nt: TGTGCCAGCAGTTCGGGACGGAACACTGAAGCTTTCTTT; cdr3_aa: CASSSGRNTEAFF
j_call: TRBJ1-2; d_call: -; clone_size: -; v_call: TRBV6-2/TRBV6-3; cdr3_nt: TGTGCCAGCAGTTACAGACAAAACTATGGCTACACCTTC; cdr3_aa: CASSYRQNYGYTF
j_call: TRBJ1-5; d_call: -; clone_size: -; v_call: TRBV19; cdr3_nt: TGTGCCAGTACCCAGGGCCGTTTTTTGCCCCAGCATTTT; cdr3_aa: CASTQGRFLPQHF
j_call: TRBJ2-1; d_call: -; clone_size: -; v_call: TRBV5-1; cdr3_nt: TGCGCCAGCAGCCTTGGCTTGGCCTACAATGAGCAGTTCTTC; cdr3_aa: CASSLGLAYNEQFF
j_call: TRBJ1-1; d_call: -; clone_size: -; v_call: TRBV28; cdr3_nt: TGTGCCAGCAGTAACCCCACGAGTAAGGGTATGGCTTTCTTT; cdr3_aa: CASSNPTSKGMAFF
j_call: TRBJ1-6; d_call: -; clone_size: -; v_call: TRBV30; cdr3_nt: TGTGCCTGGTCTCCACAGAGCTCCTATAATTCACCCCTCCACTTT; cdr3_aa: CAWSPQSSYNSPLHF
j_call: TRBJ2-1; d_call: TRBD2; clone_size: -; v_call: TRBV10-1; cdr3_nt: TGCGCCAGCAGTGAGTCCCGGGGGGGAGCGAGGGTTCGCTACAATGAGCAGTTCTTC; cdr3_aa: CASSESRGGARVRYNEQFF
j_call: TRBJ2-1; d_call: -; clone_size: -; v_call: TRBV6-5; cdr3_nt: TGTGCCAGCAGTTACCTGGGGGTAGGGTCCTACAATGAGCAGTTCTTC; cdr3_aa: CASSYLGVGSYNEQFF
j_call: TRBJ1-4; d_call: -; clone_size: -; v_call: TRBV29-1; cdr3_nt: TGCAGCGCACCTCCGGGGCCTCCGGTGGGGTTTAATGAAAAACTGTTTTTT; cdr3_aa: CSAPPGPPVGFNEKLFF
j_call: TRBJ2-5; d_call: -; clone_size: once; v_call: TRBV10-1; cdr3_nt: TGCGCCAGCAGTGAGTCGAAAACTAGCAGCCTGGAGACCCAGTACTTC; cdr3_aa: CASSESKTSSLETQYF
j_call: TRBJ2-5; d_call: -; clone_size: -; v_call: TRBV2; cdr3_nt: TGTGCCAGCAGCGCCGGGTTTCAAGAGACCCAGTACTTC; cdr3_aa: CASSAGFQETQYF
j_call: TRBJ2-7; d_call: -; clone_size: -; v_call: TRBV9; cdr3_nt: TGTGCCAGCAGCGTAGAGGGTCATTACGAGCAGTACTTC; cdr3_aa: CASSVEGHYEQYF
j_call: TRBJ2-1; d_call: TRBD1; clone_size: few; v_call: TRBV19; cdr3_nt: TGTGCCTCCGGGACAGGGCTCAATGAGCAGTTCTTC; cdr3_aa: CASGTGLNEQFF
j_call: TRBJ2-5; d_call: -; clone_size: -; v_call: TRBV3-1/TRBV3-2; cdr3_nt: TGTGCCAGCAGCCAATACCCGGGAATGGAGACCCAGTACTTC; cdr3_aa: CASSQYPGMETQYF
j_call: TRBJ2-7; d_call: -; clone_size: -; v_call: TRBV20-1; cdr3_nt: TGCAGTGCCATAGAGGCTGACGAGCAGTACTTC; cdr3_aa: CSAIEADEQYF
j_call: TRBJ2-5; d_call: -; clone_size: -; v_call: TRBV11-3; cdr3_nt: TGTGCCAGCAGCCCTAGTCCCCTCCAAGAGACCCAGTACTTC; cdr3_aa: CASSPSPLQETQYF
j_call: TRBJ2-1; d_call: TRBD2; clone_size: -; v_call: TRBV5-1; cdr3_nt: TGCGCCAGCAGCTTTTCTAGCGGGAGGGACTCCTACAATGAGCAGTTCTTC; cdr3_aa: CASSFSSGRDSYNEQFF
j_call: TRBJ1-6; d_call: -; clone_size: -; v_call: TRBV2; cdr3_nt: TGTGCCAGCACCCCCGGGACGAGGGACTCACCCCTCCACTTT; cdr3_aa: CASTPGTRDSPLHF
j_call: TRBJ2-3; d_call: TRBD1; clone_size: -; v_call: TRBV24-1; cdr3_nt: TGTGCCACCAGTGATCACCGGGGACAGCGATACACAGATACGCAGTATTTT; cdr3_aa: CATSDHRGQRYTDTQYF
j_call: TRBJ1-3; d_call: -; clone_size: -; v_call: TRBV28; cdr3_nt: TGTGCCAGCAGTTTAAGGTCAGAAGGGGCGGCGAACACCATATATTTT; cdr3_aa: CASSLRSEGAANTIYF
j_call: TRBJ2-5; d_call: TRBD2; clone_size: -; v_call: TRBV28; cdr3_nt: TGTGCCAGCAGTTTAGTGGGGGACGGGAGGGCCTGGAAGACCCAGTACTTC; cdr3_aa: CASSLVGDGRAWKTQYF
j_call: TRBJ1-5; d_call: TRBD1; clone_size: -; v_call: TRBV6-5; cdr3_nt: TGTGCCACTCTCGAGGGACAGGGGATATGGCCCCAGCATTTT; cdr3_aa: CATLEGQGIWPQHF
j_call: TRBJ2-7; d_call: -; clone_size: -; v_call: TRBV6-6; cdr3_nt: TGTGCCAGCAGCCCCCCGGGCGAGCAGTACTTC; cdr3_aa: CASSPPGEQYF
j_call: TRBJ1-2; d_call: -; clone_size: -; v_call: TRBV2; cdr3_nt: TGTGCCAGCAGTGAAACAGGCGACTATGGCTACACCTTC; cdr3_aa: CASSETGDYGYTF
j_call: TRBJ2-1; d_call: TRBD2; clone_size: -; v_call: TRBV5-6; cdr3_nt: TGTGCCAGCAGAGATGGAGCGGGAGGGCCGGATGAGCAGTTCTTC; cdr3_aa: CASRDGAGGPDEQFF
j_call: TRBJ1-3; d_call: -; clone_size: -; v_call: TRBV19; cdr3_nt: TGTGCCAGTAGTATGGGACAAACTGGAAACACCATATATTTT; cdr3_aa: CASSMGQTGNTIYF
j_call: TRBJ1-1; d_call: TRBD1; clone_size: -; v_call: TRBV19; cdr3_nt: TGTGCCAGTAGTAGGGGACAGAAGTGGGGCACTGAAGCTTTCTTT; cdr3_aa: CASSRGQKWGTEAFF
j_call: TRBJ1-6; d_call: TRBD1; clone_size: -; v_call: TRBV5-3; cdr3_nt: TGTGCCAGAAGCTCCAACCGGGACAGGGGGCGATCACCCCTCCACTTT; cdr3_aa: CARSSNRDRGRSPLHF
j_call: TRBJ2-4; d_call: TRBD2; clone_size: -; v_call: TRBV15; cdr3_nt: TGTGCCACCAGCAGAGCCAGGCCGGGGGGCATTCAGTACTTC; cdr3_aa: CATSRARPGGIQYF
j_call: TRBJ2-2; d_call: TRBD1; clone_size: few; v_call: TRBV2; cdr3_nt: TGTGCCAGCAGTGAAAGACAGGGTAGCACCGGGGAGCTGTTTTTT; cdr3_aa: CASSERQGSTGELFF
j_call: TRBJ1-2; d_call: -; clone_size: -; v_call: TRBV13; cdr3_nt: TGTGCCAGCAGCTTAGCCCGATCCTCAAAGCGAGGTGGCTACACCTTC; cdr3_aa: CASSLARSSKRGGYTF